Presented here are 3 T cell receptor beta chains from one specimen sequenced in a study of cytomegalovirus exposure and HLA in healthy donors. PCR amplification relied on 60 Vbeta primers (plus 13 Jbeta primers). The protocol was immunoSEQ multiplex PCR, while the TCRdb copy is restricted to in-frame clones and leaves out a portion. Its listing shows 60,000 to 100,000 clones. What was sequenced was PBMCs. All receptors derive from a young man in good health and CMV-seronegative.

The V call is TRBV2, the J call TRBJ1-4; 10 positions match TRBD1. This CDR3 spans 14 amino acids. CDR1 SNHLY and CDR2 FYNNEI come from the germline V gene. J lost 8 bases, V lost 7 bases, and 7 bases had no gene match. The CDR3 reads CASNGDRGSEKLFF. CDR3 bases: TGTGCCAGCAATGGGGACAGGGGAAGCGAAAAACTGTTTTTT.

The rearrangement links TRBV5-1 to TRBJ2-1; 10 bases fit TRBD2. The germline V gene has CDR1 SGHRS and CDR2 YFSETQ. After removal of 4 bases from V and 3 bases from J, the junction contained 7 bases not matched to a gene. The CDR3 covers 16 residues. CDR3 coding DNA: TGCGCCAGCAGCCTCTTAGCGGGGGGTTACTACAATGAGCAGTTCTTC. This gives the protein CASSLLAGGYYNEQFF.

The chain recombines TRBV27 with TRBJ2-5; D perhaps matches TRBD2 (6 bases). The V end was cut by 0 bases, the J end by 5 bases, with 13 bases between. Germline values: CDR1 MNHEY, CDR2 SMNVEV (reference sequence). This CDR3 contains 15 residues. The CDR3 loop reads CASSLSGLEGETQYF. In nucleotides, the CDR3 is TGTGCCAGCAGTTTATCCGGGCTGGAGGGGGAGACCCAGTACTTC.